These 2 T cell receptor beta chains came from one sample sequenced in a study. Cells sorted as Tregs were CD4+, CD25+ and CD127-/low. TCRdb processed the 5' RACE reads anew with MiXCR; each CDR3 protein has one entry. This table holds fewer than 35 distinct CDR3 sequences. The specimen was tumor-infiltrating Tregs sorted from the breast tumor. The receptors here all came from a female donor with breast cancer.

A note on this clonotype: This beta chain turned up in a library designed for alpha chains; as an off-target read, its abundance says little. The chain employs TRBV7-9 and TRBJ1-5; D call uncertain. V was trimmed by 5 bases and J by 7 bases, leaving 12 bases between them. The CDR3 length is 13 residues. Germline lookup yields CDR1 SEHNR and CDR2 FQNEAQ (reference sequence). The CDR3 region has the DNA TGTGCCAGCAGCCAGACTACGGGACAGCCCCAGCATTTT. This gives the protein CASSQTTGQPQHF.

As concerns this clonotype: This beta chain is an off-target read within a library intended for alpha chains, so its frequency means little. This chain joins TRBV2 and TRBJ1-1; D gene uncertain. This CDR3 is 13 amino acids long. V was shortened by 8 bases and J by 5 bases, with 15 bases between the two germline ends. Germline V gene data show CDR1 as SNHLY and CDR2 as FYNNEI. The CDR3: CASLRIQGTEAFF. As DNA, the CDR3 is TGTGCCAGCTTGCGAATTCAAGGGACTGAAGCTTTCTTT.